This record covers a single TCR beta chain. Sequence at one end of the junction differs from germline and may be a read error. The method was immunoSEQ multiplex PCR; TCRdb's version includes in-frame clones alone and lacks a portion of them. This sample has 20,000 to 30,000 clones, with about 88% found just once. A Seattle source enrolled patients during active infection and followed them longitudinally. The CDR3 totals 13 residues. Germline V gene lookup returns CDR1 KGHSH and CDR2 LQKENI. This sample is drawn from a study of blood T cell repertoires in COVID-19. As for the study in general: Donors in the United States, Italy and Spain gave samples during acute or convalescent COVID-19.

This clonotype originated in a man in his 70s with COVID-19, enrolled during active disease. The material sequenced was peripheral blood. V is TRBV18 and J is TRBJ2-7, with no clear D. CDR3 in DNA: TGTGCCAGCTCCCCACGGGCCCCCTACGAGCAGTACTTC. This sequence encodes CASSPRAPYEQYF.